This T cell receptor beta chain originates from a study of blood T cell repertoires in COVID-19. Those enrolled, adults aged about 18 to 89 years, came from fewer than 25 US areas. Researchers sorted participants into cohorts using their self-reported clinical history. Cohort 3 recovery required two negative PCRs, clearance, or symptom resolution. Data came from immunoSEQ multiplex PCR; TCRdb stores just in-frame clones and leaves some out. The data show about 180,000 clones, roughly 87% seen once. The CDR3 length is 14 residues. The germline V gene encodes CDR1 DFQATT and CDR2 SNEGSKA (reference sequence). V lost 3 bases, J lost 5 bases, and 16 bases lay in between.

The chain uses TRBV20-1 and TRBJ1-1, with TRBD1 as a possible D gene (5 bases). This receptor was taken from a woman in her 50s who had recovered from COVID-19. Sequenced input: PBMCs or T cells enriched from blood (not recorded which). The CDR3 loop is CSASLATHRTEAFF. The CDR3 DNA is TGCAGTGCTAGTCTGGCGACCCACAGGACTGAAGCTTTCTTT.